Listed below are T cell receptor beta chains from one sample, sequenced in a study of T cells in Graves' hyperthyroidism and ophthalmopathy. Using its own MiXCR run on the multiplex PCR reads, TCRdb lists one record per CDR3 protein. The sample yields 650,000 to 800,000 distinct CDR3 sequences, just under 45% seen once. Sequencing used peripheral blood or thyroid tissue (not recorded which). These receptors all come from an adult man with Graves' disease, either hyperthyroidism or ophthalmopathy (not recorded which). CDR3s include the opening cysteine and the closing phenylalanine or tryptophan. A row's size may be missing; if present it is once, few, many or a size class.

TRBV5-1,-,TRBJ1-1,CTSSRGPNTEAFF
TRBV6-4,-,TRBJ1-2,CASSARGGAPGGNNGYTF
TRBV6-6,-,TRBJ1-1,CASRKLEMNTEAFF
TRBV2,-,TRBJ1-2,CASSEIGTGSAYGYTF
TRBV9,many,TRBJ1-1,CASSVGPANTEAFF
TRBV9,few,TRBJ2-7,CASSQVRDKGREQYF
TRBV29-1,-,TRBJ1-4,CSVSKGGVEKLFF
TRBV12-3/TRBV12-4,many,TRBJ1-6,CASSLSGGSPLHF
TRBV20-1,-,TRBJ2-7,CSARGVAGNGEQYF
TRBV20-1,-,TRBJ1-1,CSARTDRSYTEAFF
TRBV7-2,few,TRBJ2-5,CASSLVAGVTQETQYF
TRBV10-2,many,TRBJ1-5,CASRGQADQPQHF
TRBV7-6,many,TRBJ2-7,CASSSTRETFEQYF
TRBV29-1,-,TRBJ1-1,CSLDEDTEAFF
TRBV5-1,-,TRBJ2-7,CASSLDVAAYEQYF
TRBV7-9,many,TRBJ1-3,CASSLEAGSGNTIYF
TRBV24-1,-,TRBJ1-2,CASSLDSGNGYTF
TRBV15,-,TRBJ1-5,CAASSQVMGFGQPQHF
TRBV7-9,-,TRBJ2-2,CASSTTGGELFF
TRBV2,-,TRBJ1-4,CASTHRGDEKLFF
TRBV12-3/TRBV12-4,many,TRBJ2-5,CASSFGASEGQYF
TRBV2,-,TRBJ1-1,CASRHGTGGRDTEAFF
TRBV24-1,-,TRBJ1-5,CATSEAGEGNQPQHF
TRBV5-6,-,TRBJ2-5,CASSLERGGGLETQYF
TRBV29-1,many,TRBJ1-1,CSVDPGQGTEAFF
TRBV6-1,few,TRBJ2-7,CASSPWAGEAYEQYF
TRBV20-1,few,TRBJ1-1,CSASAGANTEAFF